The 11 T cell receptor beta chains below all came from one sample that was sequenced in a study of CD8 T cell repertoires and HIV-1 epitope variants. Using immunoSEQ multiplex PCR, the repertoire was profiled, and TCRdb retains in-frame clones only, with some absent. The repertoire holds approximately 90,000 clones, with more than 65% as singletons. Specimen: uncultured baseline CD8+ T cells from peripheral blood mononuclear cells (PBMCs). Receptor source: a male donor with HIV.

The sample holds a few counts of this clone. The CDR3 sequence: CASSTLNTEAFF. The CDR3 DNA follows: TGTGCCAGCAGTACATTGAACACTGAAGCTTTCTTT. This chain connects TRBV5-6 to TRBJ1-1, with D hard to call. V gave up 5 bases and J gave up 0 bases, with 5 bases separating them. Per germline, CDR1 SGHDT and CDR2 YYEEEE. The CDR3 is made up of 12 amino acids.

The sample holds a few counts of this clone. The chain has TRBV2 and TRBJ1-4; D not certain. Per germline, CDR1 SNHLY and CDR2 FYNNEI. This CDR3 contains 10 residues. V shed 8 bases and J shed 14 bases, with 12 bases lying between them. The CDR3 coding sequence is TGTGCCAGCGAATTCGACCATCTGTTTTTT. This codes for CASEFDHLFF.

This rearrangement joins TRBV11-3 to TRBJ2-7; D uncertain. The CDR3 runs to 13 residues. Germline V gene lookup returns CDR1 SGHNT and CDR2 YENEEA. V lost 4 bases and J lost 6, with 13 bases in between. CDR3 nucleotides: TGTGCCAGCAGCTCTGACCAGGTTAGCGAGCAGTACTTC. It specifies CASSSDQVSEQYF.

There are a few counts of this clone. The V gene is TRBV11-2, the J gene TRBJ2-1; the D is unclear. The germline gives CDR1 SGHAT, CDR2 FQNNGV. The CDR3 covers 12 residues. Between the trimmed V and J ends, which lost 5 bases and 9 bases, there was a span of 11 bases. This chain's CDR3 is CASSLPATEQFF. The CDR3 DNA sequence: TGTGCCAGCAGCCTCCCCGCGACTGAGCAGTTCTTC.

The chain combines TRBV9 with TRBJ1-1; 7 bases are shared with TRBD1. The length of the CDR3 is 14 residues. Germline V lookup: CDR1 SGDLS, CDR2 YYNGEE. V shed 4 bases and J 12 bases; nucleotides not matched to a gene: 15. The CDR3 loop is CASSSGSDRDPSFF. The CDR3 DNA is TGTGCCAGCAGCTCCGGGTCCGACAGGGACCCATCTTTCTTT. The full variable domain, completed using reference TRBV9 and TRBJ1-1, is DSGVTQTPKHLITATGQRVTLRCSPRSGDLSVYWYQQSLDQGLQFLIQYYNGEERAKGNILERFSAQQFPDLHSELNLSSLELGDSALYFCASSSGSDRDPSFFGQGTRLTVV.

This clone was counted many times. CDR3 sequence: CASSLSSGTAAYEQYF. Written as DNA, the CDR3 is TGTGCCAGCAGCTTAAGCTCCGGGACGGCAGCCTACGAGCAGTACTTC. The chain combines TRBV2 with TRBJ2-7, with D perhaps given as TRBD1 or TRBD2 (5 bases each). The ends were cut back, 6 bases at V and 2 bases at J, with 20 bases in the middle. This CDR3 is 16 amino acids long. CDR1 and CDR2 from the germline V gene are SNHLY and FYNNEI.

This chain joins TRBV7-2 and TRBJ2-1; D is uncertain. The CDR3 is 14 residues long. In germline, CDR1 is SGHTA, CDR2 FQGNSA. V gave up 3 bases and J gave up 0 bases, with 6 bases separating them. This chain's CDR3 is CASSLGFSYNEQFF. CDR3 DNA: TGTGCCAGCAGCTTGGGTTTCTCCTACAATGAGCAGTTCTTC.

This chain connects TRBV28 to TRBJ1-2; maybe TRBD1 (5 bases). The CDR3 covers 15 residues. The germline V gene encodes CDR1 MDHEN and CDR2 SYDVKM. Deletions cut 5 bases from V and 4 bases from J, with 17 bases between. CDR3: CASSPLGGGSYGYTF. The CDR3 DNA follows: TGTGCCAGCAGTCCCCTTGGGGGAGGGAGCTATGGCTACACCTTC.

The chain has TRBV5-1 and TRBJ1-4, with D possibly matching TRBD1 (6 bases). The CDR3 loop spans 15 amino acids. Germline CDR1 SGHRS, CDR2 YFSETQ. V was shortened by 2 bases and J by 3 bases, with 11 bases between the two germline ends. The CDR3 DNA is TGCGCCAGCAGCTTCCAGGGGCGGCCTAATGAAAAACTGTTTTTT. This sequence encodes CASSFQGRPNEKLFF.

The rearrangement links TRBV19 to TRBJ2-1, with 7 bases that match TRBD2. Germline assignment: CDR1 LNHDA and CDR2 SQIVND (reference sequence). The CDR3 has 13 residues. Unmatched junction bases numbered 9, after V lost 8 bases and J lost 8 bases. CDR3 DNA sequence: TGTGCCAGTGGGCGGGGGAACAATTATGAGCAGTTCTTC. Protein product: CASGRGNNYEQFF.

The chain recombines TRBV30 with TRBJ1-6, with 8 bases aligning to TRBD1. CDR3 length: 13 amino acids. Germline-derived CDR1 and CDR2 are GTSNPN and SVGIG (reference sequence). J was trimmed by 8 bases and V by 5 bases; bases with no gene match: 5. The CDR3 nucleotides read TGTGCCTGGGGGGGGACAGGTTATTCACCCCTCCACTTT. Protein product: CAWGGTGYSPLHF.